The sample holds a few counts of the clone carrying this T cell receptor (beta chain). Germline V gene sequence: CDR1 SGHRS, CDR2 YFSETQ. This CDR3 has 15 amino acids. The germline V and J ends were trimmed by 2 bases and 1 base, with 11 bases remaining between them. A second about 7 to 12 cycle PCR used barcoded and J-beta primers. TCRdb called the 5' RACE reads again in MiXCR, with one record for every CDR3 protein. The sample has some 1.6 million distinct CDR3 sequences; almost 35% are singletons. The record originates from a study of blood T cells in healthy people across ages. What was sequenced was blood. This clonotype was obtained from a woman in her 30s in good health. The V call is TRBV5-1, the J call TRBJ2-3, with D maybe TRBD2 (5 bases). CDR3 amino acids: CASSFVVSGTDTQYF. Here the CDR3 DNA reads TGCGCCAGCAGCTTCGTTGTTAGCGGCACAGATACGCAGTATTTT.